This TCR beta chain stems from a study of blood T cell repertoires in COVID-19. This CDR3 has 15 residues. Per germline, CDR1 MNHNY and CDR2 SVGAGI (reference sequence). The V gene lost 8 bases and the J gene lost 4 bases, with 20 bases spanning the gap. Study processing details: Scientists estimated how many nucleated cells there were by amplifying reference gene primers. The data were produced by immunoSEQ multiplex PCR, yet TCRdb's version contains in-frame clones alone and is incomplete. V, J and clone size are those of that table, while D and trimming were read from the DNA. The sample shows some 73,000 clones, about 80% of them seen only once.

The TCR was taken from a human donor in a cohort sampled during active COVID-19. Sequenced material: peripheral blood. The chain links TRBV6-6 to TRBJ1-1; tentatively, D is TRBD1 (5 bases). Written as DNA, the CDR3 is TGTGCCAGCCGTAGTCCGGCGGGGAGGGGCACTGAAGCTTTCTTT. Translating gives CASRSPAGRGTEAFF.